This T cell receptor (beta chain) was captured in a study of cytotoxic CD8 clonotypes in ibrutinib-treated CLL. Study at large: Results showed some 25 partial and 2 complete responses; following median 68 months, around 15 remained remitted, about twelve advanced. The study, taken as a whole, reports: Public clonotypes occurred uncommonly; on treatment, they contracted or remained stable.

This table comes from immunoSEQ multiplex PCR, and its TCRdb copy is limited to in-frame clones, with some not included. The table includes hundreds of thousands of clones, 70% detected once. V lost 5 bases to trimming and J lost 2 bases; unmatched junction nucleotides: 3. This CDR3 has 13 residues. From germline, CDR1 is SGHVS and CDR2 FNYEAQ. Library input was about 2 micrograms of DNA from cryopreserved PBMCs. Points on this clone: Its matching antigen is unknown.

Sequenced here: PBMCs, sampled after 24 months of ibrutinib treatment. The rearrangement joins TRBV7-6 to TRBJ2-7; 7 bases fit TRBD1. The origin of this receptor is a human donor with chronic lymphocytic leukemia. DNA for the CDR3: TGTGCCAGCAGCACCGGGACAGCCTACGAGCAGTACTTC. This encodes CASSTGTAYEQYF.